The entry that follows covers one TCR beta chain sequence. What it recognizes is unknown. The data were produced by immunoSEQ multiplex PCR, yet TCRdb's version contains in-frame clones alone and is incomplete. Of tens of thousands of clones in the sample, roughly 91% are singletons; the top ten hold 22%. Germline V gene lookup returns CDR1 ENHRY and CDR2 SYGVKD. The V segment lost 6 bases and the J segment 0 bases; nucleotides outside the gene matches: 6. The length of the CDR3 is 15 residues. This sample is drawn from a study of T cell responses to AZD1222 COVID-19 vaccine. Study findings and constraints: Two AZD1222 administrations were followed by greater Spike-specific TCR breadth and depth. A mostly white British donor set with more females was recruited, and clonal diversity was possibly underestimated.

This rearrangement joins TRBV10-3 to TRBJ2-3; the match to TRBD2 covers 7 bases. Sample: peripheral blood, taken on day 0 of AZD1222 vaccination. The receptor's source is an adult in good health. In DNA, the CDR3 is TGTGCCATCAGACCGGGACTACTAAGCACAGATACGCAGTATTTT. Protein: CAIRPGLLSTDTQYF.